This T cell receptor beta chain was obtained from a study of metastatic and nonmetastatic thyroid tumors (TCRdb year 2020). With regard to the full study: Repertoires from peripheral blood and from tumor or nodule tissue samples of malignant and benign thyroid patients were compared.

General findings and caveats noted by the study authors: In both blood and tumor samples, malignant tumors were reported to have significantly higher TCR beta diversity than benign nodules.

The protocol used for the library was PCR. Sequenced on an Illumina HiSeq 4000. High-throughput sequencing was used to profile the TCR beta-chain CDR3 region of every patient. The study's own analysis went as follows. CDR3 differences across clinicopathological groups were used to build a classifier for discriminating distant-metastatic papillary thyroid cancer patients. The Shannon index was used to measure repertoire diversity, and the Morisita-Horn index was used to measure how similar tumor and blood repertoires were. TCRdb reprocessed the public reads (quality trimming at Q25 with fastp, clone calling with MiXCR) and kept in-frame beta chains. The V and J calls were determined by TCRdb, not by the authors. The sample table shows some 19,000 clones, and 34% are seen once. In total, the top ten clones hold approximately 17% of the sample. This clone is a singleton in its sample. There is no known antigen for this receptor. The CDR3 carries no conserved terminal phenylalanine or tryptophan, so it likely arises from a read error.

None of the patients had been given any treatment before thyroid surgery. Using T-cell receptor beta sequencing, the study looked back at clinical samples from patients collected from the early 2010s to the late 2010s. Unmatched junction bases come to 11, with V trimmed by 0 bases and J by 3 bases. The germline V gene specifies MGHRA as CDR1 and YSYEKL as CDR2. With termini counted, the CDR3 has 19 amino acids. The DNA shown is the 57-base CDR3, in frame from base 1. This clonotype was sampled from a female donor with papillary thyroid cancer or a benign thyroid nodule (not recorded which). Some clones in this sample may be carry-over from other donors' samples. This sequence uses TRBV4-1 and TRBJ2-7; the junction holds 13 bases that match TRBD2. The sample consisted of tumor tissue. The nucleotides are TGCGCCAGCAGCCAAGATTGGCAACCCAGACTAGCGGGAGGCTACGAGCAGTACCTC. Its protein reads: CASSQDWQPRLAGGYEQYL.